This entry lists 30 T cell receptor beta chains sequenced from one sample in a study of blood T cell repertoires in COVID-19. Some clones are missing from TCRdb's copy, which holds only in-frame ones; the method was immunoSEQ multiplex PCR. The top ten clones hold 8% of a sample with around 25,000 clones, roughly nine tenths of them seen once. The sequencing sample was made of peripheral blood. The source is a human donor in a cohort sampled during active COVID-19.

This chain connects TRBV20-1 to TRBJ2-1; D is perhaps TRBD2 (6 bases). With 3 bases removed from V and 6 bases from J, the gap between germline ends came to 21 bases. CDR3 length equals 16 residues. Per the germline V gene, CDR1 is DFQATT and CDR2 is SNEGSKA (reference sequence). The CDR3 region is CSASDYLRGLANEQFF. The CDR3 nucleotides are TGCAGTGCTAGTGATTACCTCCGGGGACTGGCCAATGAGCAGTTCTTC.

This rearrangement joins TRBV3-1 (or the pseudogene TRBV3-2) to TRBJ2-7, with TRBD2 matching 11 bases. CDR1 and CDR2 (germline): LGHDT, YNNKEL (reference sequence). Trimming took 0 bases from V and 9 from J; bases not matched to a gene: 16. The CDR3 sequence is 18 residues long. The CDR3 DNA follows: TGTGCCAGCAGCCAAGAAGCTATAAGACTAGCGGGGACCAGGGGGCAGTACTTC. This gives the protein CASSQEAIRLAGTRGQYF.

This rearrangement joins TRBV9 to TRBJ2-7, with 9 bases identical to TRBD1. The CDR3 sequence is 15 residues long. The germline CDR1 and CDR2 sequences are SGDLS and YYNGEE. The trim removed 0 bases at V and 5 bases at J, leaving 6 bases unmatched. CDR3 in DNA: TGTGCCAGCAGCGTAGGGGACAGGGTGTTTGACGAGCAGTACTTC. It translates to CASSVGDRVFDEQYF.

This chain uses TRBV4-1 with TRBJ2-7, with 9 bases lining up with TRBD2. This CDR3 contains 17 residues. V lost 2 bases, J lost 2 bases, and 10 bases stayed unmatched. Germline assignment: CDR1 MGHRA and CDR2 YSYEKL. The CDR3 reads CASSQFPTSGGTYEQYF. The CDR3 nucleotides are TGCGCCAGCAGCCAATTTCCGACAAGCGGGGGGACCTACGAGCAGTACTTC.

The sample holds one count of this clone. The chain carries TRBV19 and TRBJ1-5, with a possible D match to TRBD1 (6 bases). V was pared by 6 bases and J by 4 bases, with 10 bases between. The CDR3 is 13 amino acids. The germline V gene encodes CDR1 LNHDA and CDR2 SQIVND (reference sequence). CDR3 coding DNA: TGTGCCAGTAGCAGAGACAGGAATCAGCCCCAGCATTTT. Translated: CASSRDRNQPQHF.

This chain links TRBV9 with TRBJ2-7; a weak D match, TRBD2 (6 bases). Germline values: CDR1 SGDLS, CDR2 YYNGEE. The V end was cut by 4 bases, the J end by 2 bases, with 13 bases between. The CDR3 consists of 14 residues. In nucleotides, the CDR3 is TGTGCCAGCAGCTTGACGGGAGTACCCTACGAGCAGTACTTC. Translated: CASSLTGVPYEQYF.

The chain combines TRBV28 with TRBJ2-7; TRBD2 matches at 12 bases. The germline V gene encodes CDR1 MDHEN and CDR2 SYDVKM. The V segment lost 2 bases and the J segment 0 bases; nucleotides outside the gene matches: 20. The CDR3 loop spans 22 amino acids. This CDR3 reads CASSLRIDNTGTSGPHSYEQYF. The CDR3 DNA sequence: TGTGCCAGCAGTTTACGGATAGATAATACCGGGACTAGCGGGCCACACTCCTACGAGCAGTACTTC.

The CDR3 bases are TGTGCCAGCAGTTCCGGGACAGGGTACGATGAGCAGTTCTTC. Translation: CASSSGTGYDEQFF. V gene TRBV7-9 combines with J gene TRBJ2-1; 9 bases fit TRBD1. CDR3 length: 14 residues. V dropped 6 bases and J dropped 8; count of bases not matched to a gene: 8. The germline CDR1 and CDR2 sequences are SEHNR and FQNEAQ (reference sequence).

This clone was found once. V usage is TRBV5-6 and J usage is TRBJ1-6; TRBD1 agrees at 10 bases. After removal of 4 bases from V and 10 bases from J, the junction contained 5 bases not matched to a gene. The CDR3 contains 14 residues. From germline, CDR1 is SGHDT and CDR2 YYEEEE. The chain's CDR3 is CASSLGQGFSPLHF. The CDR3 region has the DNA TGTGCCAGCAGCCTGGGACAGGGGTTCTCACCCCTCCACTTT.

This chain uses TRBV6-5 with TRBJ1-5; 9 bases agree with TRBD1. Germline loops: CDR1 MNHEY, CDR2 SVGAGI. CDR3 length: 14 amino acids. V lost 6 bases to trimming and J lost 4 bases; unmatched junction nucleotides: 4. The CDR3 spells CASSPDRGNQPQHF. As DNA, the CDR3 is TGTGCCAGCAGCCCGGACAGGGGAAATCAGCCCCAGCATTTT.

This rearrangement joins TRBV11-2 to TRBJ2-1; 15 nucleotides match TRBD2. The CDR3 spans 16 residues. Losses at the gene ends were 4 bases for V and 12 bases for J; bases not matched to a gene: 10. The germline V gene encodes CDR1 SGHAT and CDR2 FQNNGV. CDR3 residues: CASSSWTSGRAYGQFF. CDR3 DNA sequence: TGTGCCAGCAGCTCCTGGACTAGCGGGAGGGCATACGGGCAGTTCTTC.

The V gene is TRBV10-2, the J gene TRBJ2-2, with D maybe TRBD1 (6 bases). Germline values: CDR1 WSHSY, CDR2 SAAADI. The CDR3 has 14 amino acids. V lost 5 bases and J lost 3, with 10 bases in between. CDR3 loop: CASSPQGYTGELFF. DNA for the CDR3: TGCGCCAGCAGTCCACAGGGATACACCGGGGAGCTGTTTTTT.

The rearrangement joins TRBV6-4 to TRBJ2-1; 12 bases match TRBD2. The CDR3 is 19 residues long. Germline trimming cut 6 bases from V and 8 bases from J; bases unmatched to any gene: 20. CDR1 and CDR2 (germline): MRHNA, SNTAGT. The CDR3 bases are TGTGCCAGCAGCCGCGTCCCCCTAGCGGGAGGGGGGGCCGGGTATGAGCAGTTCTTC. Its translation is CASSRVPLAGGGAGYEQFF.

This clone came up a few times. This sequence joins TRBV7-2 and TRBJ1-1, with D possibly TRBD1 on 5 matching bases. Trimming removed 3 bases at V and 11 bases at J, with 13 bases between. This CDR3 has 12 amino acids. The germline V gene encodes CDR1 SGHTA and CDR2 FQGNSA. The CDR3 DNA follows: TGTGCCAGCAGCTTTGGGTCAGGGAACGCTTTCTTT. Its protein is CASSFGSGNAFF.

CDR3 amino acids: CASSDSNQGSYGYTF. CDR3 sequence (DNA): TGTGCCAGCAGTGATAGTAACCAGGGAAGCTATGGCTACACCTTC. The chain carries TRBV6-1 and TRBJ1-2; weak D call: TRBD1 (5 bases). CDR1 and CDR2 from the germline V gene are MNHNS and SASEGT. Trimming removed 3 bases from V and 4 bases from J, with 15 bases in between. CDR3 length: 15 amino acids.

The chain has TRBV6-5 and TRBJ1-1; TRBD1 is a possible D gene (5 bases). Germline CDR1 MNHEY, CDR2 SVGAGI. The CDR3 is made up of 16 amino acids. V was shortened by 0 bases and J by 4 bases, with 15 bases between the two germline ends. CDR3 nucleotide sequence: TGTGCCAGCAGTTACTCGAGATCGAGGACACGCACTGAAGCTTTCTTT. Amino acid sequence: CASSYSRSRTRTEAFF.

The rearrangement uses TRBV19 and TRBJ2-1; 8 bases fit TRBD2. V shed 6 bases and J 1 base; nucleotides not matched to a gene: 5. This CDR3 spans 15 amino acids. Germline-derived CDR1 and CDR2 are LNHDA and SQIVND (reference sequence). The CDR3 spells CASRHTSGSYNEQFF. In DNA, the CDR3 is TGTGCCAGTAGGCATACTAGCGGTTCCTACAATGAGCAGTTCTTC. The whole variable domain, remainder taken from reference TRBV19 and TRBJ2-1, is DGGITQSPKYLFRKEGQNVTLSCEQNLNHDAMYWYRQDPGQGLRLIYYSQIVNDFQKGDIAEGYSVSREKKESFPLTVTSAQKNPTAFYLCASRHTSGSYNEQFFGPGTRLTVL.

This chain links TRBV7-2 with TRBJ1-4; a weak D match, TRBD1 (5 bases). With 7 bases removed from V and 8 bases from J, the gap between germline ends came to 14 bases. Germline V gives CDR1 SGHTA, CDR2 FQGNSA. This CDR3 region has 13 residues. The CDR3 bases are TGTGCCAGCAACCCGGACGGGGGAGAAAAACTGTTTTTT. It encodes CASNPDGGEKLFF.

V and J are TRBV4-1 and TRBJ2-7; 15 bases map to TRBD2. Losses at the gene ends were 3 bases for V and 0 bases for J; bases not matched to a gene: 9. Germline CDR1 MGHRA, CDR2 YSYEKL. This CDR3 spans 19 amino acids. The CDR3 DNA follows: TGCGCCAGCAGCCAGAACCTTGGGACTAGCGGGAGGCCCTCCTACGAGCAGTACTTC. Translation gives CASSQNLGTSGRPSYEQYF.

CDR3 sequence: CASSGRVANTEAFF. As DNA, the CDR3 is TGTGCCAGCAGCGGCAGGGTTGCGAACACTGAAGCTTTCTTT. V gene TRBV5-6 combines with J gene TRBJ1-1, with D possibly TRBD1 on 5 matching bases. Germline assignment: CDR1 SGHDT and CDR2 YYEEEE. Deletions cut 4 bases from V and 1 base from J, with 11 bases between. CDR3 size: 14 residues.

The chain recombines TRBV12-5 with TRBJ1-2; tentative D call: TRBD1 (5 bases). Germline V lookup: CDR1 LGHNT, CDR2 FRNRAP. CDR3 length: 11 residues. The V and J ends lost 4 bases and 8 bases respectively, with 8 bases between them. CDR3 region: CASGSTVGYTF. The CDR3 region has the DNA TGTGCTAGTGGTTCGACAGTCGGCTACACCTTC.

The V gene is TRBV2, the J gene TRBJ2-1; D remains unclear. V was pared by 6 bases and J by 2 bases, with 14 bases between. This CDR3 is built from 15 residues. Germline CDR1 reads SNHLY; CDR2 reads FYNNEI. The CDR3 bases are TGTGCCAGCAGGGCTTCAGGTTTCGCCTACAATGAGCAGTTCTTC. Translating it yields CASRASGFAYNEQFF.

V and J are TRBV6-5 and TRBJ1-4; 9 positions match TRBD1. CDR1 and CDR2 from the germline V gene are MNHEY and SVGAGI. V lost 6 bases and J lost 7; bases outside the gene matches: 9. CDR3 length: 15 residues. CDR3 loop: CASSRTGGGGEKLFF. The CDR3 DNA reads as TGTGCCAGCAGCCGCACAGGGGGCGGGGGTGAAAAACTGTTTTTT.

This chain uses TRBV5-1 with TRBJ1-1; 9 positions match TRBD1. V was pared by 0 bases and J by 4 bases, with 1 base of the junction left unmatched. Germline V lookup: CDR1 SGHRS, CDR2 YFSETQ. The CDR3 has 14 amino acids. The CDR3 loop reads CASSLGDRVTEAFF. The CDR3 nucleotides are TGCGCCAGCAGCTTGGGGGACAGGGTCACTGAAGCTTTCTTT.

This chain links TRBV10-3 with TRBJ2-7, with TRBD1 matching 7 bases. The CDR3 is 12 amino acids. J was trimmed by 0 bases and V by 11 bases; bases with no gene match: 4. Germline V gives CDR1 ENHRY, CDR2 SYGVKD. DNA of the CDR3: TGTGCCGTACAGGGGCACTCCTACGAGCAGTACTTC. Translated, it gives CAVQGHSYEQYF.

The chain has TRBV4-3 and TRBJ2-7; 8 bases align to TRBD1. With V trimmed by 0 bases and J by 2 bases, 3 bases remained unmatched. The CDR3 runs to 15 residues. Germline assignment: CDR1 LGHNA and CDR2 YSLEER. The CDR3 here is CASSQDAGGTYEQYF. In nucleotides, the CDR3 is TGCGCCAGCAGCCAAGATGCAGGGGGCACCTACGAGCAGTACTTC.

The chain has TRBV27 and TRBJ1-5, with TRBD1 matching over 7 bases. The CDR3 has 17 residues. The germline gives CDR1 MNHEY, CDR2 SMNVEV (reference sequence). With 5 bases clipped from V and 7 bases from J, the junction kept 17 bases outside the gene matches. The CDR3 region is CASSLGHRAGGVQPQHF. CDR3 bases: TGTGCCAGCAGTCTAGGCCACAGGGCAGGGGGAGTGCAGCCCCAGCATTTT.

Concerning this clone itself: The germline gene is not matched at one end of the junction; a read error may be the cause. V usage is TRBV3-1 (or the pseudogene TRBV3-2) and J usage is TRBJ2-1; D might be TRBD1 (5 bases). The CDR3 totals 16 residues. Germline V gene data show CDR1 as LGHDT and CDR2 as YNNKEL (reference sequence). CDR3 sequence (DNA): TGTGCCAGCAGCACCCGGACATCCCGGTACTACGATGAGCAGTTCTTC. Residues: CASSTRTSRYYDEQFF.

V is TRBV13 and J is TRBJ2-1, with D perhaps matching TRBD2 (5 bases). Trimming pared 7 bases from V and 0 bases from J, leaving 16 bases between. Per the germline V gene, CDR1 is PRHDT and CDR2 is FYEKMQ (reference sequence). The CDR3 extends over 16 amino acids. The CDR3 sequence is CASTDLAMSSYNEQFF. In nucleotides, the CDR3 is TGTGCCAGCACTGACTTAGCGATGAGCTCCTACAATGAGCAGTTCTTC.

The chain uses TRBV11-2 and TRBJ2-3, with TRBD1 matching over 8 bases. Germline values: CDR1 SGHAT, CDR2 FQNNGV. Germline trimming cut 1 base from V and 5 bases from J; bases unmatched to any gene: 8. The CDR3 totals 16 residues. The CDR3 spells CASSLVRGQVKDTQYF. The CDR3 bases are TGTGCCAGCAGCTTAGTAAGGGGACAGGTGAAAGATACGCAGTATTTT.